These T cell receptor beta chains were read from a single sample in a study of CD8 T cells in ankylosing spondylitis. MiXCR, applied by TCRdb to the 5' RACE reads, yields one record per CDR3 protein. The sample consists of approximately 290,000 distinct CDR3 sequences, under 25% of them appearing once. Sequencing was carried out using blood, either unsorted or a sorted T cell fraction (not recorded which). These receptors were collected from a female donor with ankylosing spondylitis or in good health (not recorded which). Each CDR3 is given with its conserved first and last residue. The D gene is left open where the match is weak. Some rows have no size entry. The others give once, few or many, or a class for an expanded clone.

CDR3 DNA,CDR3 protein,D gene,V gene,clone size,J gene
TGTGCCAGCGTTTGGGGACACAACTATGGCTACACCTTC,CASVWGHNYGYTF,-,TRBV6-5,-,TRBJ1-2
TGCAGCGTTGAGGGACAGGTCGAAGCTTTCTTT,CSVEGQVEAFF,TRBD1,TRBV29-1,-,TRBJ1-1
TGTGCCAGCAGCTTAGGCCGGTGGGGGATCAGGTCCACCGGGGAGCTGTTTTTT,CASSLGRWGIRSTGELFF,-,TRBV11-2,few,TRBJ2-2
TGTGCCACCAGCAGCCCAGTACGAGGAGATACGCAGTATTTT,CATSSPVRGDTQYF,-,TRBV15,few,TRBJ2-3
TGCAGTGCTAGAGAGGGGACTAGCGGCACAGATACGCAGTATTTT,CSAREGTSGTDTQYF,TRBD2,TRBV20-1,-,TRBJ2-3
TGCAGTGCTAGAGTCAGGACAGGCCAACCTGGTGGGTACTTC,CSARVRTGQPGGYF,TRBD1,TRBV20-1,-,TRBJ2-7
TGCAGTGCTAGGGGACGGCGGAACACTGAAGCTTTCTTT,CSARGRRNTEAFF,-,TRBV20-1,-,TRBJ1-1
TGTGCCAGCAGCCTTGGACAGGGGCCAACCTACGAGCAGTACTTC,CASSLGQGPTYEQYF,TRBD1,TRBV7-8,-,TRBJ2-7
TGTGCCAGCAGTTTACTCGCTCCCACCCGCGAGCAGTACTTC,CASSLLAPTREQYF,-,TRBV28,-,TRBJ2-7
TGTGCCAGCAGCTTGGACAGAGACGACGAGCAGTACTTC,CASSLDRDDEQYF,-,TRBV11-2,-,TRBJ2-7
TGCGCCAGCTGTCTAGGGGCGGGGACAGATACGCAGTATTTT,CASCLGAGTDTQYF,-,TRBV23-1,many,TRBJ2-3
TGTGCCAGCAGCTTAGACAACATGGGACTAGCGGGGACCTACGAGCAGTACTTC,CASSLDNMGLAGTYEQYF,TRBD2,TRBV11-2,few,TRBJ2-7
TGTGCCAGCAGCCACGGGGGCAGGGTAGGGAACACTGAAGCTTTCTTT,CASSHGGRVGNTEAFF,-,TRBV3-1,many,TRBJ1-1
TGCAGTGCCCACCCCTCCGGACGAACCTACGAGCAGTACTTC,CSAHPSGRTYEQYF,-,TRBV20-1,-,TRBJ2-7
TGTGCCAGCAGCTCCCTGGTTCAGGGCTCTGGAAACACCATATATTTT,CASSSLVQGSGNTIYF,-,TRBV5-6,many,TRBJ1-3
TGTGCCAGCTCACCACGTGAGGGGGAAGCAGGAAACACCATATATTTT,CASSPREGEAGNTIYF,-,TRBV18,once,TRBJ1-3
TGTGCCAGCAGCTTACCCCTCGGGACAGCCTACAATGAGCAGTTCTTC,CASSLPLGTAYNEQFF,TRBD1,TRBV13,few,TRBJ2-1
TGTGCCAGCAGTTTAGCGCTACGGGGGAGGCCTGAAGCTTTCTTT,CASSLALRGRPEAFF,-,TRBV12-3/TRBV12-4,-,TRBJ1-1
TGCAGTGCTAGTGGGATCACAGATACGCAGTATTTT,CSASGITDTQYF,-,TRBV20-1,few,TRBJ2-3
TGTGCCAGCGCCACGGAGCACACCGGGGAGCTGTTTTTT,CASATEHTGELFF,-,TRBV2,-,TRBJ2-2
TGTGCCAGCAGCTTGGAAGGGAACGCTAACACTGAAGCTTTCTTT,CASSLEGNANTEAFF,-,TRBV5-5,few,TRBJ1-1
TGTGCCAGCCAGGGGAGGTCCTACAATGAGCAGTTCTTC,CASQGRSYNEQFF,-,TRBV28,few,TRBJ2-1
TGTGCCAGCATCCTTACACCCAGCTCCTACAATGAGCAGTTCTTC,CASILTPSSYNEQFF,-,TRBV7-2,many,TRBJ2-1
TGTGCCAGCAAGAGCGGGAGGGTAACCTACAATGAGCAGTTCTTC,CASKSGRVTYNEQFF,TRBD2,TRBV6-1,-,TRBJ2-1
TGCAGCGTTACTCGCCAAGGGGTGGGGGACGAAGCTTTCTTT,CSVTRQGVGDEAFF,-,TRBV29-1,-,TRBJ1-1
TGTGCCAGCAGTTACCATCCCCCCGGAGAGCAGTTCTTC,CASSYHPPGEQFF,-,TRBV6-5,-,TRBJ2-1
TGTGCCACCAGCAGAGAGGGGACGGCCTACGAGCAGTACTTC,CATSREGTAYEQYF,-,TRBV15,few,TRBJ2-7
TGTGCCAGCAGCTTAGCGGGAGAAAGCGAGCAGTACTTC,CASSLAGESEQYF,-,TRBV7-9,many,TRBJ2-7
TGCAGTGAGGCGGCGGGGGGCTACACCTTC,CSEAAGGYTF,-,TRBV20-1,few,TRBJ1-2
TGCGCCAGCAGCCAGAGACCGGCAAGCACAGATACGCAGTATTTT,CASSQRPASTDTQYF,-,TRBV4-3,-,TRBJ2-3
TGCGCCAGCAGCTTCAATCCGGGACAGGCCCGCACCGGGGAGCTGTTTTTT,CASSFNPGQARTGELFF,TRBD1,TRBV5-1,-,TRBJ2-2
TGTGCCAGCAGCTTAGTCAGCGGGAGCATAGGGACCCAGTACTTC,CASSLVSGSIGTQYF,TRBD2,TRBV7-9,-,TRBJ2-5
TGTGCCAGCAGCTTCGACGGGCCGTACCCCTACGAGCAGTACTTC,CASSFDGPYPYEQYF,-,TRBV11-2,many,TRBJ2-7
TGCAGCGTCCCTAGCGGGAGGGCCCGGACACCAACAGATACGCAGTATTTT,CSVPSGRARTPTDTQYF,TRBD2,TRBV29-1,few,TRBJ2-3
TGTGCCAGCTCACCGCCAAACACCGGGGAGCTGTTTTTT,CASSPPNTGELFF,-,TRBV18,many,TRBJ2-2
TGCGCCAGCAGCCAGGATCGGGCGGGAGGAGATACGCAGTATTTT,CASSQDRAGGDTQYF,TRBD2,TRBV4-3,-,TRBJ2-3
TGCGCCAGCAGCCAAGACATGGGCCTAGATACGCAGTATTTT,CASSQDMGLDTQYF,-,TRBV4-3,-,TRBJ2-3
TGTGCCAGCAGCTTACTGGGCCGTAGCACAGATACGCAGTATTTT,CASSLLGRSTDTQYF,-,TRBV7-2,many,TRBJ2-3
TGCAGTGCTAGAGTGGGCGGAGAGGCAGATACGCAGTATTTT,CSARVGGEADTQYF,-,TRBV20-1,-,TRBJ2-3
TGTGCCAGCAGTGAAGGACAGTCTTATGGCTACACCTTC,CASSEGQSYGYTF,-,TRBV25-1,-,TRBJ1-2
TGTGCCAGCACCCCTGATGGGGCCACCGGGGAGCTGTTTTTT,CASTPDGATGELFF,-,TRBV6-1,-,TRBJ2-2
TGTGCCAGCGGTCGTAGCGGGAGGGCCTACGAGCAGTACTTC,CASGRSGRAYEQYF,TRBD2,TRBV3-1,few,TRBJ2-7
TGTGCCAGCAGCTTCCCTCTTGGGCCCCAGCATTTT,CASSFPLGPQHF,-,TRBV5-5,many,TRBJ1-5
TGTGCCAGCAGTCCCAGGCACCCAAGTTCACCCCTCCACTTT,CASSPRHPSSPLHF,-,TRBV27,many,TRBJ1-6
TGTGCCATCAGTGAGTCGTCTAGCGGGAGAAGGGATGAGCAGTTCTTC,CAISESSSGRRDEQFF,TRBD2,TRBV10-3,few,TRBJ2-1
TGCGCCAGCAGCAAAAGAGCTCGAAGCGGGACGTCCTACAATGAGCAGTTCTTC,CASSKRARSGTSYNEQFF,TRBD2,TRBV10-1,-,TRBJ2-1
TGCAGCGTTGACAGAGGGGCAGGTCCGGAAGATACGCAGTATTTT,CSVDRGAGPEDTQYF,-,TRBV29-1,-,TRBJ2-3
TGTGCCAGTAGTGTTTCCGGGGCCAACGTCCTGACTTTC,CASSVSGANVLTF,-,TRBV19,few,TRBJ2-6
TGTGCCATCAGTGTTTCGGGCGACAATGAGCAGTTCTTC,CAISVSGDNEQFF,-,TRBV10-3,-,TRBJ2-1
TGTGCCAGCAGTTACAGCCCGGTGAACACTGAAGCTTTCTTT,CASSYSPVNTEAFF,-,TRBV6-5,few,TRBJ1-1
TGCGCCAGCAGCCTATCCGGACCAAGCACTGAAGCTTTCTTT,CASSLSGPSTEAFF,-,TRBV4-3,once,TRBJ1-1
TGTGCCAGCAGTCCGGACACGTACATGAACACTGAAGCTTTCTTT,CASSPDTYMNTEAFF,-,TRBV12-3/TRBV12-4,few,TRBJ1-1
TGTGCCAGCGAAGCCGGCAGAGGTGGCTACACCTTC,CASEAGRGGYTF,-,TRBV5-6,-,TRBJ1-2
TGTGCCAGCAGTACCGACAAGCGCGGCTACACCTTC,CASSTDKRGYTF,-,TRBV28,-,TRBJ1-2
TGTGCCAGCAGCCTAGAGGCCTACGAGCAGTACTTC,CASSLEAYEQYF,-,TRBV7-9,-,TRBJ2-7
TGTGCCAGTAGTAATGGCAGATCCAATCAGCCCCAGCATTTT,CASSNGRSNQPQHF,-,TRBV19,few,TRBJ1-5